A selection of T cell receptor beta chains follows, all from one sample in a study of T-cell memory formation after mild COVID-19. TCRdb called the 5' RACE reads again in MiXCR, with one record for every CDR3 protein. The sample lists about 560,000 distinct CDR3 sequences; 17% were seen once. The sequencing sample was made of PBMCs or a T cell subset sorted from them (not recorded which). Source of these receptors: an adult woman who had mild COVID-19 (a few samples of this study predate the infection). Cell type and time point are not known. Both conserved end residues are part of each CDR3. The order of the fields is clone size, J gene, D gene, V gene, CDR3 protein, CDR3 DNA. A D gene is named only where the DNA matches it firmly. Size is stated for part of the rows, as once, few or many counts, or as a class when the clone is expanded.

-,TRBJ2-3,TRBD2,TRBV27,CASSWTLAGDADTQYF,TGTGCCAGCAGCTGGACACTAGCGGGAGACGCAGATACGCAGTATTTT
few,TRBJ1-2,TRBD1,TRBV20-1,CSAHGTGGNGYTF,TGCAGTGCCCACGGGACAGGGGGCAACGGCTACACCTTC
few,TRBJ2-7,TRBD2,TRBV5-1,CASRSGSSGSYEQYF,TGCGCCAGCAGGTCGGGGTCTAGCGGATCCTACGAGCAGTACTTC
few,TRBJ1-4,-,TRBV15,CATSRYIPTNEKLFF,TGTGCCACCAGCAGATATATCCCAACTAATGAAAAACTGTTTTTT
-,TRBJ1-1,TRBD1,TRBV19,CASRQGAEAFF,TGTGCCAGTAGACAGGGGGCTGAAGCTTTCTTT
-,TRBJ2-1,TRBD1,TRBV12-3/TRBV12-4,CASGPAGGGEQFF,TGTGCCAGCGGGCCCGCAGGGGGTGGTGAGCAGTTCTTC
few,TRBJ2-3,-,TRBV6-9,CANVESDTQYF,TGTGCCAACGTGGAGAGTGATACGCAGTATTTT
-,TRBJ2-7,-,TRBV18,CASSPEMGGPYEQYF,TGTGCCAGCTCACCAGAGATGGGGGGCCCCTACGAGCAGTACTTC
-,TRBJ1-1,TRBD1,TRBV5-1,CASSLGKTGSEAFF,TGCGCCAGCAGCTTGGGAAAGACAGGGAGTGAAGCTTTCTTT
-,TRBJ2-3,-,TRBV9,CASSVGDVLTDTQYF,TGTGCCAGCAGCGTAGGGGACGTACTCACAGATACGCAGTATTTT
-,TRBJ2-1,-,TRBV5-1,CASSPGVPGWVF,TGCGCCAGCAGCCCTGGGGTACCAGGGTGGGTCTTC
few,TRBJ2-7,-,TRBV6-2/TRBV6-3,CASSYKGSSYEQYF,TGTGCCAGCAGTTACAAGGGGAGCTCCTACGAGCAGTACTTC
few,TRBJ2-7,TRBD1,TRBV29-1,CSVEDRTGGYEQYF,TGCAGCGTTGAAGATCGGACAGGAGGCTACGAGCAGTACTTC
many,TRBJ1-1,TRBD1,TRBV5-1,CASSFTGGMYLNTEAFF,TGCGCCAGCAGCTTCACAGGGGGTATGTATCTGAACACTGAAGCTTTCTTT
-,TRBJ2-1,TRBD2,TRBV7-2,CASSLSPGGAYNEQFF,TGTGCCAGCAGCCTTAGCCCCGGGGGGGCCTACAATGAGCAGTTCTTC
-,TRBJ1-1,TRBD1,TRBV6-5,CASSYGQGRTEAFF,TGTGCCAGCAGTTACGGACAGGGTCGGACTGAAGCTTTCTTT
few,TRBJ1-3,TRBD1,TRBV20-1,CSARFIPGQGVAGVGNTIYF,TGCAGTGCTAGGTTTATTCCGGGACAGGGTGTAGCGGGAGTTGGAAACACCATATATTTT
few,TRBJ2-7,TRBD1,TRBV11-3,CASSGGTGGYEQYF,TGTGCCAGCAGCGGCGGGACAGGGGGGTACGAGCAGTACTTC
-,TRBJ1-1,-,TRBV7-9,CASSSKQEFTEAFF,TGTGCCAGCAGCTCGAAACAGGAATTCACTGAAGCTTTCTTT
many,TRBJ1-5,-,TRBV3-1,CASSQYGSSNQPQHF,TGTGCCAGCAGCCAATACGGCAGTAGCAATCAGCCCCAGCATTTT
once,TRBJ2-1,TRBD2,TRBV10-3,CAISESVSGVNEQFF,TGTGCCATCAGTGAGTCCGTAAGCGGGGTCAATGAGCAGTTCTTC
-,TRBJ2-7,-,TRBV6-5,CASSSEGYEQYF,TGTGCCAGCAGTTCTGAGGGGTACGAGCAGTACTTC
-,TRBJ2-7,TRBD1,TRBV7-2,CASSPPGQGYEQYF,TGTGCCAGCAGCCCCCCCGGACAGGGGTACGAGCAGTACTTC
few,TRBJ1-2,TRBD1,TRBV6-5,CASSYSMGTGGKDEYGYTF,TGTGCCAGCAGTTACTCGATGGGGACAGGGGGCAAAGATGAGTATGGCTACACCTTC
-,TRBJ2-4,-,TRBV14,CASSPQSGTEAKNIQYF,TGTGCCAGCAGCCCCCAGTCAGGGACGGAAGCCAAAAACATTCAGTACTTC
few,TRBJ1-1,-,TRBV12-3/TRBV12-4,CASSPGSPETAFF,TGTGCCAGCAGTCCCGGGTCCCCTGAAACAGCCTTCTTT
few,TRBJ2-1,TRBD2,TRBV6-2/TRBV6-3,CASRAGGIRNEQFF,TGTGCCAGCAGGGCGGGAGGGATCCGCAATGAGCAGTTCTTC
few,TRBJ1-4,-,TRBV19,CASSPPGRINEKLFF,TGTGCCAGTAGTCCCCCGGGACGGATTAATGAAAAACTGTTTTTT
few,TRBJ2-1,TRBD2,TRBV20-1,CSADPGTSGYNEQFF,TGCAGTGCTGATCCCGGGACTAGCGGGTACAATGAGCAGTTCTTC
few,TRBJ2-7,TRBD2,TRBV12-3/TRBV12-4,CASSGLVGEQYF,TGTGCCAGCAGCGGACTAGTGGGCGAGCAGTACTTC